This T cell receptor beta chain was captured in a study of human T cells and chemical hapten exposure. MiXCR, run by TCRdb on the RACE reads, gives a single entry per CDR3 protein. The sample lists about 40,000 distinct CDR3 sequences, about 10% seen once, with 5% to 6.5% in the top ten. This clonotype was detected a few times. Specified time point: pre-sensitization, week 0. Treatment given: therapeutic diphenylcyclopropenone sensitization with weekly scalp DPC. This TCR was recovered from a man aged 25-45 years with alopecia areata. Some clones in this sample may be carry-over from other donors' samples. The sequencing used whole blood, collected in connection with sensitization to the hapten diphenylcyclopropenone (DPC).

The DNA for the CDR3 is TGTGCCATTCAGGGGTACACTGAAGCTTTCTTT. Amino acid sequence: CAIQGYTEAFF. This sequence joins TRBV28 and TRBJ1-1; tentative D call: TRBD1 (6 bases). Germline CDR1 MDHEN, CDR2 SYDVKM. The CDR3 spans 11 residues. Trimming cost V 10 bases and J 3 bases, with 9 bases left between them.